This T cell receptor (beta chain) is from a study of technical replicates of blood from several donors. There are 16 residues in the CDR3. Trimming at V came to 1 base and at J to 10 bases, leaving 11 bases not matched to a gene. CDR1 is SGHTS and CDR2 is YDEGEE in the germline V gene. The table came from immunoSEQ multiplex PCR; TCRdb's copy has only in-frame clones and leaves some out. The profile shows over 60,000 clones, about 92% of them singletons. What was sequenced was T cells isolated from PBMCs. This clonotype was sampled from a human donor in good health. V is TRBV5-8 and J is TRBJ1-6; TRBD1 aligns across 7 bases. The CDR3 DNA is TGTGCCAGCAGCTTGAGTACAGGGGAGGTTGGATCACCCCTCCACTTT. Translation: CASSLSTGEVGSPLHF.